This T cell receptor beta chain is from a study of cytomegalovirus exposure and HLA in healthy donors. Study-wide points: Most of the TCR beta V segments (in an earlier analysis) were productive either about 87% or about 30% of the time.

At collection, donors were nominally healthy, but unrecorded immune exposures were probable. In this sample, this clone turned up many times. Its antigen remains unknown. PCR used 60 Vbeta primers and 13 Jbeta primers. Profiling relied on immunoSEQ multiplex PCR, and the TCRdb table lists in-frame clones only, not all of them. The repertoire holds about 160,000 clones, with around 88% as singletons. Germline V gives CDR1 MNHNS, CDR2 SASEGT. V lost 3 bases and J lost 2, with 8 bases in between. The CDR3 has 15 amino acids. The origin of this receptor is a young woman in good health and CMV-seronegative. Material: PBMCs. The chain is built from TRBV6-1 and TRBJ2-6; maybe TRBD1 (5 bases). In DNA form, the CDR3 reads TGTGCCAGCAGTGACAGGGCTACTGGGGCCAACGTCCTGACTTTC. It translates to CASSDRATGANVLTF.